A selection of T cell receptor beta chains follows, all from one sample in a study of OX40 agonist ivuxolimab in advanced cancers. The repertoire was sequenced with immunoSEQ multiplex PCR; TCRdb's copy has only in-frame clones and lacks some. The sample consists of fewer than 80,000 clones, 91% of them appearing once. Sequenced material: CD4+ or CD8+ T cells sorted from blood, taken in a trial of the OX40 agonist ivuxolimab. All receptors come from an adult with an advanced solid tumor such as melanoma, head and neck, liver or kidney cancer. Each CDR3 is given with its conserved first and last residue. D genes are given only for firm matches. Some rows mark clone size as missing; the rest say once, few, many or name a class of expanded clone.

cdr3_aa: CASSDGQGADTQYF
cdr3_nt: TGTGCCAGCAGTGACGGACAGGGGGCAGATACGCAGTATTTT
cdr3_length: 14
clone_size: few
d_call: TRBD1
j_call: TRBJ2-3
v_call: TRBV6-4

cdr3_aa: CASSLYGSLRYEQYF
cdr3_nt: TGTGCCAGCAGTTTATACGGGTCCCTCCGGTACGAGCAGTACTTC
cdr3_length: 15
clone_size: .
d_call: .
j_call: TRBJ2-7
v_call: TRBV27

cdr3_aa: CASSVGRGRVYNEQFF
cdr3_nt: TGTGCCAGCAGCGTAGGGAGGGGGCGCGTCTACAATGAGCAGTTCTTC
cdr3_length: 16
clone_size: .
d_call: .
j_call: TRBJ2-1
v_call: TRBV9

cdr3_aa: CASSQLWGGGEKLFF
cdr3_nt: TGCGCCAGCAGCCAGTTATGGGGCGGAGGGGAAAAACTGTTTTTT
cdr3_length: 15
clone_size: .
d_call: .
j_call: TRBJ1-4
v_call: TRBV4-1

cdr3_aa: CASRDDLSSGRVDRGIYNEQFF
cdr3_nt: TGTGCCAGCAGGGACGACCTTTCTAGCGGGAGGGTCGATAGGGGAATCTACAATGAGCAGTTCTTC
cdr3_length: 22
clone_size: .
d_call: TRBD2
j_call: TRBJ2-1
v_call: TRBV6-4

cdr3_aa: CASSFLEGETQYF
cdr3_nt: TGTGCCAGCAGTTTCCTCGAGGGAGAGACCCAGTACTTC
cdr3_length: 13
clone_size: .
d_call: .
j_call: TRBJ2-5
v_call: TRBV28

cdr3_aa: CASSEWTGKQETQYF
cdr3_nt: TGTGCCAGCAGTGAATGGACAGGGAAACAAGAGACCCAGTACTTC
cdr3_length: 15
clone_size: .
d_call: TRBD1
j_call: TRBJ2-5
v_call: TRBV6-1

cdr3_aa: CASSLDRPSYEQYF
cdr3_nt: TGTGCCAGCAGCCTGGACAGGCCGTCCTACGAGCAGTACTTC
cdr3_length: 14
clone_size: .
d_call: TRBD1
j_call: TRBJ2-7
v_call: TRBV11-2

cdr3_aa: CASSEGRSAGYEQYF
cdr3_nt: TGCGCCAGCAGTGAGGGGCGGTCGGCGGGGTACGAGCAGTACTTC
cdr3_length: 15
clone_size: medium-sized
d_call: .
j_call: TRBJ2-7
v_call: TRBV10-1

cdr3_aa: CASRPAAYNEQFF
cdr3_nt: TGTGCCAGCAGGCCAGCTGCCTACAATGAGCAGTTCTTC
cdr3_length: 13
clone_size: .
d_call: .
j_call: TRBJ2-1
v_call: TRBV28

cdr3_aa: CASSVGGTGTEAFF
cdr3_nt: TGTGCCAGCAGCGTGGGGGGGACAGGCACTGAAGCTTTCTTT
cdr3_length: 14
clone_size: once
d_call: TRBD1
j_call: TRBJ1-1
v_call: TRBV9

cdr3_aa: CASSGPLAGDGELFF
cdr3_nt: TGTGCCAGCAGCGGACCACTAGCGGGAGACGGGGAGCTGTTTTTT
cdr3_length: 15
clone_size: .
d_call: TRBD2
j_call: TRBJ2-2
v_call: TRBV7-9

cdr3_aa: CASSLGGTSTDTQYF
cdr3_nt: TGTGCCAGCAGCTTAGGGGGGACCAGCACAGATACGCAGTATTTT
cdr3_length: 15
clone_size: .
d_call: .
j_call: TRBJ2-3
v_call: TRBV7-9

cdr3_aa: CASSLDQGTSGYNEQFF
cdr3_nt: TGTGCCAGCAGCTTAGACCAAGGGACTAGCGGCTACAATGAGCAGTTCTTC
cdr3_length: 17
clone_size: .
d_call: TRBD2
j_call: TRBJ2-1
v_call: TRBV11-3

cdr3_aa: CAISEPDDSRQETQYF
cdr3_nt: TGTGCCATCAGTGAGCCCGACGACAGCCGCCAAGAGACCCAGTACTTC
cdr3_length: 16
clone_size: .
d_call: .
j_call: TRBJ2-5
v_call: TRBV10-3

cdr3_aa: CASSSTSGSYEQYF
cdr3_nt: TGTGCCAGCAGCTCGACTAGCGGATCCTACGAGCAGTACTTC
cdr3_length: 14
clone_size: once
d_call: TRBD2
j_call: TRBJ2-7
v_call: TRBV7-8

cdr3_aa: CASSEVLAGAYTGELFF
cdr3_nt: TGTGCCAGCAGTGAAGTGTTAGCGGGAGCATACACCGGGGAGCTGTTTTTT
cdr3_length: 17
clone_size: .
d_call: TRBD2
j_call: TRBJ2-2
v_call: TRBV2

cdr3_aa: CASSFGTHYGYTF
cdr3_nt: TGTGCCAGCAGCTTTGGGACGCACTATGGCTACACCTTC
cdr3_length: 13
clone_size: .
d_call: .
j_call: TRBJ1-2
v_call: TRBV27

cdr3_aa: CASSWSGGQETQYF
cdr3_nt: TGTGCCAGCAGCTGGAGCGGGGGCCAAGAGACCCAGTACTTC
cdr3_length: 14
clone_size: .
d_call: TRBD2
j_call: TRBJ2-5
v_call: TRBV11-2

cdr3_aa: CASSMPSGNMPDEQYF
cdr3_nt: TGTGCCAGTAGTATGCCTAGCGGGAACATGCCCGACGAGCAGTACTTC
cdr3_length: 16
clone_size: .
d_call: TRBD2
j_call: TRBJ2-7
v_call: TRBV19

cdr3_aa: CASSPTPGELFF
cdr3_nt: TGTGCCAGCAGCCCAACTCCCGGGGAGCTGTTTTTT
cdr3_length: 12
clone_size: .
d_call: .
j_call: TRBJ2-2
v_call: TRBV9

cdr3_aa: CASSGTGYEQYF
cdr3_nt: TGTGCCAGCAGTGGGACAGGATACGAGCAGTACTTC
cdr3_length: 12
clone_size: .
d_call: TRBD1
j_call: TRBJ2-7
v_call: TRBV25-1

cdr3_aa: CASSLGAGTYEQYF
cdr3_nt: TGTGCCAGCAGCTTGGGTGCCGGTACCTACGAGCAGTACTTC
cdr3_length: 14
clone_size: .
d_call: .
j_call: TRBJ2-7
v_call: TRBV5-6

cdr3_aa: CASTIAGELNEQFF
cdr3_nt: TGTGCCAGCACCATAGCGGGAGAGCTCAATGAGCAGTTCTTC
cdr3_length: 14
clone_size: .
d_call: TRBD2
j_call: TRBJ2-1
v_call: TRBV7-9

cdr3_aa: CASSPLADTDTQYF
cdr3_nt: TGTGCCAGCAGCCCTCTAGCGGACACAGATACGCAGTATTTT
cdr3_length: 14
clone_size: .
d_call: TRBD2
j_call: TRBJ2-3
v_call: TRBV28

cdr3_aa: CASTYSGTNEQFF
cdr3_nt: TGTGCCAGCACCTACTCTGGGACAAATGAGCAGTTCTTC
cdr3_length: 13
clone_size: .
d_call: .
j_call: TRBJ2-1
v_call: TRBV6-6

cdr3_aa: CASRLSTGVTDTQYF
cdr3_nt: TGTGCCAGCAGACTATCTACGGGAGTCACAGATACGCAGTATTTT
cdr3_length: 15
clone_size: .
d_call: .
j_call: TRBJ2-3
v_call: TRBV27

cdr3_aa: CASSLSTGTDTQYF
cdr3_nt: TGTGCCAGCAGTTTATCGACCGGCACAGATACGCAGTATTTT
cdr3_length: 14
clone_size: .
d_call: .
j_call: TRBJ2-3
v_call: TRBV27

cdr3_aa: CASSYMGGQPQHF
cdr3_nt: TGTGCCAGCAGTTACATGGGAGGTCAGCCCCAGCATTTT
cdr3_length: 13
clone_size: .
d_call: .
j_call: TRBJ1-5
v_call: TRBV6-6

cdr3_aa: CASSSRGRGNTGELFF
cdr3_nt: TGTGCCAGCAGCTCAAGAGGGCGGGGGAACACCGGGGAGCTGTTTTTT
cdr3_length: 16
clone_size: few
d_call: .
j_call: TRBJ2-2
v_call: TRBV9

cdr3_aa: CASSPRHGRETQYF
cdr3_nt: TGTGCCAGCAGTCCGCGACACGGGAGGGAGACCCAGTACTTC
cdr3_length: 14
clone_size: .
d_call: TRBD2
j_call: TRBJ2-5
v_call: TRBV27